Following are 23 T cell receptor beta chains from one sample sequenced in a study of T cell repertoires in cytomegalovirus infection. In TCRdb, the reads were re-called with MiXCR into one record per CDR3 protein. The table shows about 470,000 distinct CDR3 sequences, with roughly 42% occurring only once. Their target antigens are unknown. Sample: cultured PBMCs, taken from culture after CMV antigen stimulation. The receptor set was obtained from a human donor in good health (CMV status not recorded). Some clones in this sample may be carry-over from other donors' samples.

This clonotype was recorded once. This chain connects TRBV20-1 to TRBJ2-7; 8 bases are a match to TRBD2. CDR1 and CDR2 (germline): DFQATT, SNEGSKA (reference sequence). V shed 5 bases and J 9 bases; nucleotides not matched to a gene: 9. The CDR3 contains 12 residues. The CDR3 spells CSAGGTRGLQYF. Written as DNA, the CDR3 is TGCAGTGCTGGAGGGACTAGGGGATTGCAGTACTTC.

The chain links TRBV4-3 to TRBJ2-1; TRBD1 or TRBD2 may be the D gene (5 bases each). CDR3 length: 14 amino acids. V gave up 4 bases and J gave up 9 bases, with 16 bases separating them. Germline V lookup: CDR1 LGHNA, CDR2 YSLEER. The CDR3 sequence: CASSRLIRDGEQFF. For the CDR3, the DNA is TGCGCCAGCAGCCGACTCATAAGGGACGGTGAGCAGTTCTTC.

The genes are TRBV11-2 and TRBJ2-1, with TRBD2 as a possible D gene (5 bases). The CDR3 length is 15 residues. Germline assignment: CDR1 SGHAT and CDR2 FQNNGV. V was cut by 3 bases and J by 6 bases, with 15 bases left in between. The CDR3 loop is CASSFGLRNSNEQFF. CDR3 coding DNA: TGTGCCAGCAGCTTCGGACTTAGGAACAGCAATGAGCAGTTCTTC. Filled out from reference TRBV11-2 and TRBJ2-1, the complete variable domain reads EAGVAQSPRYKIIEKRQSVAFWCNPISGHATLYWYQQILGQGPKLLIQFQNNGVVDDSQLPKDRFSAERLKGVDSTLKIQPAKLEDSAVYLCASSFGLRNSNEQFFGPGTRLTVL.

The sample holds a few counts of this clonotype. The rearrangement joins TRBV27 to TRBJ2-1; D uncertain. CDR3 length: 13 residues. Per germline, CDR1 MNHEY and CDR2 SMNVEV (reference sequence). With 0 bases removed from V and 6 bases from J, the gap between germline ends came to 6 bases. The CDR3 protein is CASSLSERNEQFF. CDR3 nucleotide sequence: TGTGCCAGCAGTTTATCTGAGCGCAATGAGCAGTTCTTC.

Only a few counts were recorded for this clonotype. The chain has TRBV18 and TRBJ2-4; 7 bases match TRBD2. The CDR3 has 15 amino acids. V shed 2 bases, J shed 8 bases, and the junction held 9 bases outside the gene matches. Germline CDR1 and CDR2: KGHSH and LQKENI. The CDR3 loop is CASSPGGGSADIQYF. The CDR3 region has the DNA TGTGCCAGCTCACCAGGTGGCGGGAGTGCGGACATTCAGTACTTC.

This clonotype has only a few counts. The V call is TRBV6-1, the J call TRBJ1-1; weak D call: TRBD1 (5 bases). Germline lookup yields CDR1 MNHNS and CDR2 SASEGT. The V and J ends lost 8 bases and 0 bases respectively, with 13 bases between them. This CDR3 comprises 14 residues. The CDR3 DNA is TGTGCCAGCCGCGACAGAAGCATGAACACTGAAGCTTTCTTT. Amino acid sequence: CASRDRSMNTEAFF.

This clonotype was seen a few times. The chain combines TRBV7-2 with TRBJ1-5, with unresolved D. V shed 3 bases and J shed 2 bases, with 14 bases lying between them. Germline-derived CDR1 and CDR2 are SGHTA and FQGNSA. The length of the CDR3 is 16 residues. Written as DNA, the CDR3 is TGTGCCAGCAGCTTGGGAGCGGGCTCGGGCAATCAGCCCCAGCATTTT. Translating it yields CASSLGAGSGNQPQHF.

The chain joins TRBV12-3 or TRBV12-4 to TRBJ2-2, with TRBD2 as a possible D gene (6 bases). V lost 5 bases and J lost 6, with 13 bases in between. The CDR3 covers 14 residues. The CDR3 reads CASSPGLKPGELFF. CDR3 DNA: TGTGCCAGCAGTCCGGGACTCAAACCCGGGGAGCTGTTTTTT.

The chain uses TRBV27 and TRBJ2-1; 15 bases match TRBD2. The ends lost 0 bases at V and 4 bases at J; junction bases unmatched: 1. Germline V gene data show CDR1 as MNHEY and CDR2 as SMNVEV (reference sequence). The length of the CDR3 is 17 residues. The CDR3 here is CASSLSGTSGGYNEQFF. CDR3 sequence (DNA): TGTGCCAGCAGTTTATCGGGGACTAGCGGGGGGTACAATGAGCAGTTCTTC.

This chain links TRBV12-3 or TRBV12-4 with TRBJ2-3; D is possibly TRBD1 (5 bases). The CDR3 is made up of 15 amino acids. V was pared by 5 bases and J by 8 bases, with 20 bases between. CDR3 in amino acids: CASSPLSGAYGTQYF. The CDR3 coding sequence is TGTGCCAGCAGTCCCCTCAGTGGGGCCTATGGTACGCAGTATTTT.

The rearrangement links TRBV14 to TRBJ2-5, with 7 bases matching TRBD1. With 3 bases clipped from V and 1 base from J, the junction kept 11 bases outside the gene matches. This CDR3 is built from 17 residues. Germline-derived CDR1 and CDR2 are SGHDN and FVKESK. The CDR3 coding sequence is TGTGCCAGCAGCCAGGTACCCGGGACAGTGTCCCAAGAGACCCAGTACTTC. It is translated as CASSQVPGTVSQETQYF.

The chain couples TRBV6-2 or TRBV6-3 to TRBJ1-1, with D hard to call. The CDR3 runs to 14 residues. Germline assignment: CDR1 MNHEY and CDR2 SVGEGT. Trimming stripped 6 bases from V and 5 bases from J, with 16 bases between. The CDR3 sequence is CASRPPRVQTEAFF. The CDR3 region has the DNA TGTGCCAGCAGGCCGCCGAGGGTTCAAACTGAAGCTTTCTTT.

This clonotype was found once. Germline and junction disagree at one end, which may indicate a read error. The chain uses TRBV7-8 and TRBJ2-7; possible D gene TRBD2, 6 bases. The CDR3 has 14 residues. Germline V gene lookup returns CDR1 SGHVS and CDR2 FQNEAQ. CDR3 sequence: CASSFLRGTGERYF. The CDR3 coding sequence is TGTGCCAGCAGCTTTCTCCGCGGGACGGGAGAGCGGTACTTC.

Only a few counts were recorded for this clonotype. The chain has TRBV7-8 and TRBJ1-5; D possibly corresponds to TRBD1 (5 bases). Germline CDR1 is SGHVS and CDR2 is FQNEAQ. Deletions cut 3 bases from V and 2 bases from J, with 17 bases between. The CDR3 is 17 residues long. DNA for the CDR3: TGTGCCAGCAGCTTGGGGCGGGGAGTCGCTGGCAATCAGCCCCAGCATTTT. Translation: CASSLGRGVAGNQPQHF.

A single count supports this clonotype. This chain connects TRBV20-1 to TRBJ2-7; D perhaps matches TRBD2 (6 bases). Germline-derived CDR1 and CDR2 are DFQATT and SNEGSKA (reference sequence). This CDR3 spans 13 amino acids. Trimming removed 3 bases from V and 2 bases from J, with 11 bases in between. CDR3 coding DNA: TGCAGTGCTAGGGCAGGAGGGACCTACGAGCAGTACTTC. It specifies CSARAGGTYEQYF.

This rearrangement joins TRBV20-1 to TRBJ2-5; D ambiguous. Germline V gene data show CDR1 as DFQATT and CDR2 as SNEGSKA (reference sequence). There are 11 residues in the CDR3. Trimming removed 3 bases from V and 3 bases from J, with 5 bases in between. The CDR3 spells CSASNKETQYF. CDR3 in DNA: TGCAGTGCTAGCAATAAAGAGACCCAGTACTTC.

This clonotype was counted between two and nine times. This sequence joins TRBV7-9 and TRBJ1-6; TRBD1 aligns across 8 bases. The V segment lost 1 base and the J segment 7 bases; nucleotides outside the gene matches: 3. CDR3 length: 15 residues. Germline V CDR1 and CDR2: SEHNR, FQNEAQ (reference sequence). The CDR3 DNA follows: TGTGCCAGCAGCTTAGAGGGACAGGCCAATTCACCCCTCCACTTT. Its protein product is CASSLEGQANSPLHF.

Only a few counts were recorded for this clonotype. The V and J genes are TRBV7-2 and TRBJ2-3; D remains ambiguous. CDR3 length equals 15 residues. Germline V gene lookup returns CDR1 SGHTA and CDR2 FQGNSA. Trimming left V 2 bases short and J 5 bases short, with 14 bases between. DNA for the CDR3: TGTGCCAGCAGCTTATACTGGCTCCCGGGAGATACGCAGTATTTT. Protein sequence: CASSLYWLPGDTQYF.

The J gene is TRBJ2-1, the V gene TRBV3-1; 9 nucleotides agree with TRBD2. With V trimmed by 0 bases and J by 8 bases, 8 bases remained unmatched. Germline assignment: CDR1 LGHDT and CDR2 YNNKEL (reference sequence). The CDR3 totals 16 residues. The CDR3 DNA sequence: TGTGCCAGCAGCCAAGATTTCGGCGGGGGGGCCGATGAGCAGTTCTTC. Protein sequence: CASSQDFGGGADEQFF.

This clonotype was counted a few times. The chain links TRBV7-9 to TRBJ1-2; D remains ambiguous. CDR1 is SEHNR, CDR2 FQNEAQ, per germline (reference sequence). The V gene lost 4 bases and the J gene lost 8 bases, with 14 bases spanning the gap. The CDR3 consists of 13 residues. The DNA for the CDR3 is TGTGCCAGCAGCTCGGACCTAGTTGGCGGCTACACCTTC. Its translation: CASSSDLVGGYTF.

This chain joins TRBV14 and TRBJ2-5, with unresolved D. Per the germline V gene, CDR1 is SGHDN and CDR2 is FVKESK. Trimming pared 1 base from V and 4 bases from J, leaving 7 bases between. The CDR3 totals 13 residues. CDR3 bases: TGTGCCAGCAGCCAAGTATTAAGAGAGACCCAGTACTTC. Translated, it gives CASSQVLRETQYF.

The V gene is TRBV7-9, the J gene TRBJ1-6; 7 bases align to TRBD1. Trimming took 5 bases from V and 6 from J; bases not matched to a gene: 4. This CDR3 is built from 14 residues. CDR1 and CDR2 from the germline V gene are SEHNR and FQNEAQ (reference sequence). CDR3 in DNA: TGTGCCAGCAGCCGGGACAGCATTAATTCACCCCTCCACTTT. This codes for CASSRDSINSPLHF.

The sample holds one count of this clonotype. V is TRBV5-1 and J is TRBJ2-7; D call uncertain. CDR1 is SGHRS, CDR2 YFSETQ, per germline. CDR3 size: 16 residues. Trimming removed 5 bases from V and 2 bases from J, with 20 bases in between. The CDR3 nucleotides are TGCGCCAGCAGTCCCCGTTTCGGCAAACCAACCTACGAGCAGTACTTC. This translates into CASSPRFGKPTYEQYF.